These 20 T cell receptor beta chains share one sample of origin, sequenced in a study of CD8+ T cells in alopecia areata (dated 2018 in TCRdb). Reading the label with the study, this specimen's time point is: baseline before oral tofacitinib. Libraries were built with the immunoSEQ multiplex PCR assay. RNA was extracted from all samples and reverse transcribed into cDNA as template for TCR sequencing. Drawn from immuneACCESS, this table holds only the in-frame rearrangements with V and J called that TCRdb kept. Clones are partly lost; checked studies trace under half to an unresolved V gene and leave the rest unexplained. The sample table records 130,000 to 150,000 clones; 51% of these occur just once. 0.95% to 1% of the sample is held by the ten biggest clonotypes. Specimen: CD4+ T cells sorted from blood, collected at week 0. The source of these receptors is a human donor with alopecia areata.

The chain has TRBV4-3 and TRBJ2-3, with 7 bases lining up with TRBD2. The germline gives CDR1 LGHNA, CDR2 YSLEER. The J segment lost 5 bases and the V segment lost 0 bases, leaving 8 bases of the junction unmatched. The CDR3 length is 16 residues. The CDR3 sequence: CASSQESPPGGDTQYF. CDR3 bases: TGCGCCAGCAGCCAAGAGTCCCCCCCGGGAGGAGATACGCAGTATTTT.

CDR3 protein: CASSQQGNEQYF. In nucleotides, the CDR3 is TGTGCCAGCTCTCAACAGGGGAACGAGCAGTACTTC. The chain has TRBV18 and TRBJ2-7; 7 bases line up with TRBD1. With V trimmed by 6 bases and J by 5 bases, 4 bases remained unmatched. This CDR3 is built from 12 residues. Germline CDR1 KGHSH, CDR2 LQKENI.

The chain recombines TRBV7-6 with TRBJ2-1; 8 nucleotides line up with TRBD2. Germline CDR1 SGHVS, CDR2 FNYEAQ. The CDR3 runs 18 residues. The V segment lost 1 base and the J segment 0 bases; nucleotides outside the gene matches: 8. The CDR3 spells CASSLVSLAVRSYNEQFF. The CDR3 nucleotides read TGTGCCAGCAGCTTAGTTTCACTAGCGGTTCGCTCCTACAATGAGCAGTTCTTC.

With regard to this clone: The same CDR3 also results from other DNA sequences found in this sample. V usage is TRBV7-3 and J usage is TRBJ2-1; 10 positions agree with TRBD2. In germline, CDR1 is SGHTA, CDR2 FQGTGA. V lost 2 bases and J lost 4; bases outside the gene matches: 5. This CDR3 has 16 residues. CDR3 nucleotides: TGTGCCAGCAGCTTAGTGGCTAGCGGGGGTTACAATGAGCAGTTCTTC. It is translated as CASSLVASGGYNEQFF.

Only a few counts were recorded for this clone. The chain employs TRBV4-2 and TRBJ2-7, with 8 bases matching TRBD1. The CDR3 consists of 18 residues. With 0 bases clipped from V and 4 bases from J, the junction kept 14 bases outside the gene matches. The germline CDR1 and CDR2 sequences are LGHNA and YNFKEQ. The CDR3 here is CASSQDFDEADRAYEQYF. CDR3 bases: TGTGCCAGCAGCCAAGATTTCGACGAAGCGGACAGGGCGTACGAGCAGTACTTC.

This clone was seen a few times. The chain uses TRBV7-8 and TRBJ2-7; either TRBD1 or TRBD2 may fit D (5 bases each). Germline V gives CDR1 SGHVS, CDR2 FQNEAQ. The ends were cut back, 5 bases at V and 8 bases at J, with 16 bases in the middle. This CDR3 is 13 amino acids long. This CDR3 is CASSNTGTGKQYF. In DNA, the CDR3 is TGTGCCAGCAGCAACACGGGGACGGGTAAGCAGTACTTC. Full variable domain (missing parts from reference TRBV7-8 and TRBJ2-7): GAGVSQSPRYKVAKRGQDVALRCDPISGHVSLFWYQQALGQGPEFLTYFQNEAQLDKSGLPSDRFFAERPEGSVSTLKIQRTQQEDSAVYLCASSNTGTGKQYFGPGTRLTVT.

The genes are TRBV4-1 and TRBJ2-1; TRBD1 might be the D (6 bases). CDR3 size: 15 residues. The V gene lost 0 bases and the J gene lost 7 bases, with 13 bases spanning the gap. Germline CDR1 reads MGHRA; CDR2 reads YSYEKL. CDR3 nucleotides: TGCGCCAGCAGCCAAGAATACAGGGTGTGGAATGAGCAGTTCTTC. Translation: CASSQEYRVWNEQFF.

V usage is TRBV7-2 and J usage is TRBJ1-5, with TRBD1 as a possible D gene (5 bases). Germline V gene lookup returns CDR1 SGHTA and CDR2 FQGNSA. The CDR3 has 13 residues. V lost 5 bases to trimming and J lost 5 bases, with 10 bases between them. The chain's CDR3 is CASSQIRDQPQHF. The CDR3 nucleotides are TGTGCCAGCAGCCAAATCAGGGATCAGCCCCAGCATTTT.

This chain connects TRBV4-1 to TRBJ2-3; D uncertain. From germline, CDR1 is MGHRA and CDR2 YSYEKL. The CDR3 length is 16 residues. V was clipped by 0 bases and J by 0 bases, with 10 bases between them. The CDR3 here is CASSQDLGSSTDTQYF. The CDR3 nucleotides are TGCGCCAGCAGCCAAGATCTTGGTAGCAGCACAGATACGCAGTATTTT.

CDR3 sequence: CASSIPGTSSDEQFF. Here the CDR3 DNA reads TGTGCCAGCAGCATCCCCGGGACTAGTTCCGATGAGCAGTTCTTC. This chain joins TRBV7-2 and TRBJ2-1, with TRBD2 matching 8 bases. J was trimmed by 8 bases and V by 5 bases; bases with no gene match: 11. The CDR3 sequence is 15 residues long. Germline values: CDR1 SGHTA, CDR2 FQGNSA.

This chain links TRBV18 with TRBJ2-7, with D perhaps TRBD1 (6 bases). Germline CDR1 and CDR2: KGHSH and LQKENI. The CDR3 length is 14 residues. Trimming took off 4 bases at V and 2 bases at J, with 12 bases between the two ends. CDR3 loop: CASSQRQETYEQYF. The CDR3 nucleotides read TGTGCCAGCTCACAAAGACAGGAGACCTACGAGCAGTACTTC.

This clone was detected a few times. The rearrangement uses TRBV15 and TRBJ1-5, with no clear D. The germline gives CDR1 LNHNV, CDR2 YYDKDF (reference sequence). CDR3 size: 14 residues. V was pared by 0 bases and J by 0 bases, with 3 bases between. The CDR3 loop is CATSRDYSNQPQHF. The CDR3 region has the DNA TGTGCCACCAGCAGAGATTATAGCAATCAGCCCCAGCATTTT.

In this sample, this clone turned up many times. The chain links TRBV14 to TRBJ1-1; D is uncertain. The V gene's germline CDR1 is SGHDN and CDR2 FVKESK. The V and J ends lost 0 bases and 1 base respectively, with 9 bases between them. The CDR3 contains 15 residues. CDR3 sequence: CASSQEWGGNTEAFF. CDR3 sequence (DNA): TGTGCCAGCAGCCAAGAATGGGGAGGGAACACTGAAGCTTTCTTT.

This chain uses TRBV5-1 with TRBJ2-2; 8 bases are shared with TRBD2. The junction had 7 bases not matched to a gene; V was cut back by 2 bases and J by 7 bases. The CDR3 contains 15 residues. Per germline, CDR1 SGHRS and CDR2 YFSETQ. CDR3 loop: CASSFRQRGSGELFF. In nucleotides, the CDR3 is TGCGCCAGCAGCTTTAGACAGCGGGGGAGCGGGGAGCTGTTTTTT.

The CDR3 DNA is TGTGCCAGCAGAAACAGGGATCCCCACGAGCAGTACTTC. It encodes CASRNRDPHEQYF. V is TRBV6-6 and J is TRBJ2-7; TRBD1 is a possible D gene (6 bases). V lost 6 bases, J lost 5 bases, and 14 bases lay in between. This CDR3 has 13 residues. Germline V gene data show CDR1 as MNHNY and CDR2 as SVGAGI (reference sequence).

On this clone itself: Other DNA sequences in the sample encode the same CDR3. The chain links TRBV30 to TRBJ2-7; 7 bases map to TRBD1. This CDR3 comprises 12 residues. The V gene end was trimmed by 4 bases and the J gene end by 2 bases; junction bases not matched to a gene: 2. Germline V gives CDR1 GTSNPN, CDR2 SVGIG (reference sequence). The CDR3 nucleotides are TGTGCCTGGACTGGGACAGCCTACGAGCAGTACTTC. Amino acid sequence: CAWTGTAYEQYF.

The chain links TRBV5-1 to TRBJ2-1; 9 bases match TRBD2. J was trimmed by 0 bases and V by 4 bases; bases with no gene match: 8. This CDR3 is built from 17 residues. CDR1 is SGHRS and CDR2 is YFSETQ in the germline V gene. In nucleotides, the CDR3 is TGCGCCAGCAGCATTCGACTAGCGGCGAGCTCCTACAATGAGCAGTTCTTC. This encodes CASSIRLAASSYNEQFF.

For the CDR3, the DNA is TGTGCCAGCAGTCCCGGGTGGGACGAGACCCAGTACTTC. It codes for CASSPGWDETQYF. This chain connects TRBV28 to TRBJ2-5, with D perhaps matching TRBD1 or TRBD2 (5 bases each). The CDR3 has 13 amino acids. V was clipped by 5 bases and J by 5 bases, with 12 bases between them. Per germline, CDR1 MDHEN and CDR2 SYDVKM.

The chain joins TRBV27 to TRBJ2-3, with D maybe TRBD2 (5 bases). The V end was cut by 4 bases, the J end by 0 bases, with 11 bases between. CDR1 is MNHEY and CDR2 is SMNVEV in the germline V gene (reference sequence). The CDR3 loop spans 15 amino acids. For the CDR3, the DNA is TGTGCCAGCAGTTCAGCGGTTTATAGCACAGATACGCAGTATTTT. This codes for CASSSAVYSTDTQYF.

This clone came up a few times. V usage is TRBV30 and J usage is TRBJ1-1; D not resolved. The CDR3 runs 11 residues. Germline loops: CDR1 GTSNPN, CDR2 SVGIG (reference sequence). V dropped 5 bases and J dropped 1 base, with 5 bases sitting between them. The CDR3 DNA reads as TGTGCCTGGGGGAAGAACACTGAAGCTTTCTTT. This sequence encodes CAWGKNTEAFF.